This paragraph reports one T cell receptor beta chain. The data stem from a study of blood T cell repertoires in COVID-19. Whole-study context: T cells, B-cell-depleted T cells, or PBMCs provided the cDNA or gDNA that served as material.

CDR3 length equals 12 residues. The germline V gene encodes CDR1 GTSNPN and CDR2 SVGIG (reference sequence). The germline V and J ends were trimmed by 3 bases and 8 bases, with 13 bases remaining between them. Methods used by the authors: Estimated nucleated cell counts came from reference gene primer amplification. Only in-frame clones appear in the TCRdb table, and some are missing; sequencing was by immunoSEQ multiplex PCR. D and trimming were read from the DNA, whereas the V and J calls and clone size are those reported in that table. The sample lists a few hundred thousand clones, 65% to 85% occurring once. Participants came from roughly 25 US areas, aged about 18 to 100 years. Participant reports of clinical history set cohort assignment.

Sequencing was carried out using PBMCs or T cells enriched from blood (not recorded which). This TCR was sampled from a woman between 40 and 50 years old who had recovered from COVID-19. The chain has TRBV30 and TRBJ1-2; D perhaps matches TRBD1 (5 bases). The CDR3 region is CAWSDTGSGYTF. CDR3 nucleotide sequence: TGTGCCTGGAGCGATACAGGTAGCGGCTACACCTTC.